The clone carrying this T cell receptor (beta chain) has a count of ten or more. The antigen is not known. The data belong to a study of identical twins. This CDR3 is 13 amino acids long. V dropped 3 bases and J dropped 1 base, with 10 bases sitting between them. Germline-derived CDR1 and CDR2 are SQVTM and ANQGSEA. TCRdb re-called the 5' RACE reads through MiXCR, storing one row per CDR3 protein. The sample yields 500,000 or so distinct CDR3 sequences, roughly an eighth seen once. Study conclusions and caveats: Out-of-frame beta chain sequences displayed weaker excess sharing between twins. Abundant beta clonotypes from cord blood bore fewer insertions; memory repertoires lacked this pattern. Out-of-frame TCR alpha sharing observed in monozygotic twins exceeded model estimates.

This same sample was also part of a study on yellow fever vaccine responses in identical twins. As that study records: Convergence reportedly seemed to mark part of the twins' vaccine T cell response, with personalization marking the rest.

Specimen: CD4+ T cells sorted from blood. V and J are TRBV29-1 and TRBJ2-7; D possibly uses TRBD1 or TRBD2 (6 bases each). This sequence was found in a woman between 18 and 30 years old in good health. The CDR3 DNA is TGCAGCGTTGACGGAGGGGGGTCCTACGAGCAGTACTTC. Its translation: CSVDGGGSYEQYF.